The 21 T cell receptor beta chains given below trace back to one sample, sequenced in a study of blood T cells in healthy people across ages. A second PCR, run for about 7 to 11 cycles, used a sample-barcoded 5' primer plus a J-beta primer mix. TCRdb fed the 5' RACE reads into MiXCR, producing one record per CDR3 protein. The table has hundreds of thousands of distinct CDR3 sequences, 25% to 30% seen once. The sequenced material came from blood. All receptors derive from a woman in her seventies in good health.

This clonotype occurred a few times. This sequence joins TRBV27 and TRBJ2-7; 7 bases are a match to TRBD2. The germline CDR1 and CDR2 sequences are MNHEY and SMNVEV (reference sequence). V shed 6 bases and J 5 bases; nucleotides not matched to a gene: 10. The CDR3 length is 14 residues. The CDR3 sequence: CASRSRAGDHEQYF. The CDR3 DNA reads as TGTGCCAGCAGATCCCGGGCGGGGGACCACGAGCAGTACTTC.

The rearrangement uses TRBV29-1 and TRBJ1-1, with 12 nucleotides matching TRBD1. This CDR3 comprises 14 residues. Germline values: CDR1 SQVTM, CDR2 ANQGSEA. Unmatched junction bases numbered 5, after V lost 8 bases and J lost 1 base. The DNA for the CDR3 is TGCAGCTCTCCGGGACAGGGGGCGAACACTGAAGCTTTCTTT. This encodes CSSPGQGANTEAFF. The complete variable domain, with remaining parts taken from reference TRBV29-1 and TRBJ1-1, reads SAVISQKPSRDICQRGTSLTIQCQVDSQVTMMFWYRQQPGQSLTLIATANQGSEATYESGFVIDKFPISRPNLTFSTLTVSNMSPEDSSIYLCSSPGQGANTEAFFGQGTRLTVV.

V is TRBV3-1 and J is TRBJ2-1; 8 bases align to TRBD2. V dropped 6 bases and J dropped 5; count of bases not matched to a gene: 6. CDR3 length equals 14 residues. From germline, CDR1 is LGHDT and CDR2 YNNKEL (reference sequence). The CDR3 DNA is TGTGCCAGCAGGCGAAGCGGGAGAGACAATGAGCAGTTCTTC. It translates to CASRRSGRDNEQFF.

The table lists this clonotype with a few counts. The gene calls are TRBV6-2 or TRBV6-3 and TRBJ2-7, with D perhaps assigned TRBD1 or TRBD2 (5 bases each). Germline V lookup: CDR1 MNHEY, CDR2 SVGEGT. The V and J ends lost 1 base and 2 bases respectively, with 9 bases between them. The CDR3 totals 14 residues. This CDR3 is CASSYFGAPYEQYF. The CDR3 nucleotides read TGTGCCAGCAGTTACTTCGGGGCCCCCTACGAGCAGTACTTC.

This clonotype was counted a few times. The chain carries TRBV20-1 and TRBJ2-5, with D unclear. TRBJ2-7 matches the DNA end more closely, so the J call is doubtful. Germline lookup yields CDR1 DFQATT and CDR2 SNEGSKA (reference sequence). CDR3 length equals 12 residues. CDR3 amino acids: CSAHTSAYEQYF. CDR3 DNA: TGCAGTGCCCATACATCAGCCTACGAGCAGTACTTC.

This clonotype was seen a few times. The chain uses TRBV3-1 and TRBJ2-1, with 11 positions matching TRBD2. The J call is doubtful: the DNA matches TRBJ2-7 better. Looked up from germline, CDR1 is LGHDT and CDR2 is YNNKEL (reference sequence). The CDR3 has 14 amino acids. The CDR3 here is CASSRLAGGDEQYF. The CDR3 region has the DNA TGTGCCAGCAGCCGGCTAGCGGGAGGAGATGAGCAGTACTTC.

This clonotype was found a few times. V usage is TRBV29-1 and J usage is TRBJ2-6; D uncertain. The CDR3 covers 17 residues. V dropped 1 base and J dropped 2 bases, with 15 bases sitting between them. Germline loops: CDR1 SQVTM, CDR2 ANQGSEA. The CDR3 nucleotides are TGCAGCGTTGAAGTCGCCGGACCTTGGCCTGGGGCCAACGTCCTGACTTTC. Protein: CSVEVAGPWPGANVLTF.

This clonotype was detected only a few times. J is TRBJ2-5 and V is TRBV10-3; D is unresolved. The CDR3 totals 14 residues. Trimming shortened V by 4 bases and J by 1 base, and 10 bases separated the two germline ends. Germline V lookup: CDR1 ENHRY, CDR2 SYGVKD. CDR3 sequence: CAISAVGLQETQYF. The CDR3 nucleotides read TGTGCCATCAGTGCGGTCGGTCTCCAAGAGACCCAGTACTTC.

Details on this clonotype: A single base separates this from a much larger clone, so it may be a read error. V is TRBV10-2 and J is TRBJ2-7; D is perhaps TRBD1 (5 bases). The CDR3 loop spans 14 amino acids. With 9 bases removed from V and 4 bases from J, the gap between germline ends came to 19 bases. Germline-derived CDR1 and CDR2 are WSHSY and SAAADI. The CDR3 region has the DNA TGCGCCAGGGATTCGCTCAGGACACATTACGAGCAGTACTTC. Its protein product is CARDSLRTHYEQYF.

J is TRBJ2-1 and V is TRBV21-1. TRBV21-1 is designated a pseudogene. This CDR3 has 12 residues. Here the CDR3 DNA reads TGTGCCAGCAGCAAAGAGTTTAATGAGCAGTTCTTC. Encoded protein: CASSKEFNEQFF.

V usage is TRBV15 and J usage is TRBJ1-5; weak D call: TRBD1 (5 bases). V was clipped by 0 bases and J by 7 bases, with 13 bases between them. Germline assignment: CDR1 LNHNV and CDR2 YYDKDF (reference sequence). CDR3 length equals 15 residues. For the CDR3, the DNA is TGTGCCACCAGCAGAGATTATGGGACGGGACAGCCCCAGCATTTT. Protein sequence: CATSRDYGTGQPQHF.

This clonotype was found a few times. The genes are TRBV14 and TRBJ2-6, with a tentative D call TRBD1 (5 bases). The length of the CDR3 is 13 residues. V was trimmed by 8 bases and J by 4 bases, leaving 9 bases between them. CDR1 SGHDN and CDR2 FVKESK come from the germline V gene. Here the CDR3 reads CASAAGGANVLTF. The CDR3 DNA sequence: TGTGCCAGCGCAGCAGGGGGGGCCAACGTCCTGACTTTC.

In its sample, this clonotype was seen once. The CDR3 sequence: CSARTVGTSGWSPGELFF. CDR3 nucleotides: TGCAGTGCTAGAACCGTGGGGACTAGCGGATGGAGCCCCGGGGAGCTGTTTTTT. This rearrangement joins TRBV20-1 to TRBJ2-2; the match to TRBD2 covers 11 bases. Germline V gives CDR1 DFQATT, CDR2 SNEGSKA (reference sequence). The CDR3 loop spans 18 amino acids. Germline trimming cut 2 bases from V and 6 bases from J; bases unmatched to any gene: 14.

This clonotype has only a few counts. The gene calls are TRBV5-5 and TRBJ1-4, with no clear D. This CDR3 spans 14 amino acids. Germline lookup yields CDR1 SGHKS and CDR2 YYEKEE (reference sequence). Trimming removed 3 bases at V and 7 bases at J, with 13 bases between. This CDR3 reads CASSSSMGSEKLFF. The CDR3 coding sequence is TGTGCCAGCAGCTCCTCGATGGGTAGTGAAAAACTGTTTTTT.

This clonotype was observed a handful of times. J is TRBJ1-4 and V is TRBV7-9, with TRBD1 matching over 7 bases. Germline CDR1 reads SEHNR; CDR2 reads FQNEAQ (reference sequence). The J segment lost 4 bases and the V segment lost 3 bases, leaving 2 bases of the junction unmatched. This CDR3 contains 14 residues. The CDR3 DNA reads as TGTGCCAGCAGCTTGGGACAGAGTAATGAAAAACTGTTTTTT. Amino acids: CASSLGQSNEKLFF.

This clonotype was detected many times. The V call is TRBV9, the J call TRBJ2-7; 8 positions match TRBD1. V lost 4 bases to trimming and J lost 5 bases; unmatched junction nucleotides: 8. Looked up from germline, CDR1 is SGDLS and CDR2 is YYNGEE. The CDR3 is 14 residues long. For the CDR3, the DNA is TGTGCCAGCAGCAGCGGACAGGGTCCCAACGAGCAGTACTTC. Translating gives CASSSGQGPNEQYF.

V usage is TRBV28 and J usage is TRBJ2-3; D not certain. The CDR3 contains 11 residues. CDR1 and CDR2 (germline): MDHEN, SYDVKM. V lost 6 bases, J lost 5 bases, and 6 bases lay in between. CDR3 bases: TGTGCCAGCAGCCCCTTAGATACGCAGTATTTT. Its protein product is CASSPLDTQYF.

The CDR3 DNA is TGCAGTGCCCAGAGCCAGAATCTTGATGGCTACACCTTC. As protein: CSAQSQNLDGYTF. The rearrangement joins TRBV20-1 to TRBJ1-2; D is undetermined. Germline V gene data show CDR1 as DFQATT and CDR2 as SNEGSKA (reference sequence). CDR3 length: 13 amino acids. The V and J ends lost 6 bases and 6 bases respectively, with 17 bases between them.

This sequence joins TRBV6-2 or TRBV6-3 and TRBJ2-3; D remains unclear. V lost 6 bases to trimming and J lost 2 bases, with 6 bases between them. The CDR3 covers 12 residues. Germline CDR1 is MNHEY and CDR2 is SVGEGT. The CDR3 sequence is CASRGPTDTQYF. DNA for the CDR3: TGTGCCAGCAGAGGACCCACAGATACGCAGTATTTT.

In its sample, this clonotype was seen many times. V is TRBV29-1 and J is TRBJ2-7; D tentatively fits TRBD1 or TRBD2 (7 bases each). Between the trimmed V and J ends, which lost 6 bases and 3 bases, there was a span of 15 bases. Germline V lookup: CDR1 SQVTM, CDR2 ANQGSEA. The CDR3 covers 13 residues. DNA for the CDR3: TGCAGCGTCCGACAGGGAGGGAACTACGAGCAGTACTTC. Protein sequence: CSVRQGGNYEQYF.

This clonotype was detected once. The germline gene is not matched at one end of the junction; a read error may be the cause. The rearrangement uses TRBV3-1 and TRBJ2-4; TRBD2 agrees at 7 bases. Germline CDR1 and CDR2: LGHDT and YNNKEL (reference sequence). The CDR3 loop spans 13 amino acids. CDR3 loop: CASSHGGENIQSF. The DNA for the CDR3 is TGTGCCAGCAGCCATGGGGGGGAAAACATTCAGTCCTTC.